This T cell receptor beta chain derives from a study of T-cell reconstitution after alpha-beta-depleted transplantation in children. Germline V lookup: CDR1 MNHNS, CDR2 SASEGT. V lost 6 bases, J lost 4 bases, and 9 bases stayed unmatched. CDR3 length: 16 amino acids. Unique molecular identifiers were used to barcode this TCRbeta library. MiXCR was run by TCRdb on the PCR reads, yielding one entry per CDR3 protein. The table lists roughly 170,000 distinct CDR3 sequences, less than 8% of them singletons, with around 2.7% in the top ten. This clonotype was recorded at least ten times. The input for sequencing was PBMCs from the stem cell graft donor, taken from the stem cell graft. The receptor was derived from a human donor who donated a stem cell graft to a child with Wiskott-Aldrich syndrome. The rearrangement links TRBV6-1 to TRBJ1-5; 10 bases line up with TRBD1. CDR3: CASSHRDRGLNQPQHF. The CDR3 DNA reads as TGTGCCAGCAGCCACCGGGACAGGGGACTAAATCAGCCCCAGCATTTT.